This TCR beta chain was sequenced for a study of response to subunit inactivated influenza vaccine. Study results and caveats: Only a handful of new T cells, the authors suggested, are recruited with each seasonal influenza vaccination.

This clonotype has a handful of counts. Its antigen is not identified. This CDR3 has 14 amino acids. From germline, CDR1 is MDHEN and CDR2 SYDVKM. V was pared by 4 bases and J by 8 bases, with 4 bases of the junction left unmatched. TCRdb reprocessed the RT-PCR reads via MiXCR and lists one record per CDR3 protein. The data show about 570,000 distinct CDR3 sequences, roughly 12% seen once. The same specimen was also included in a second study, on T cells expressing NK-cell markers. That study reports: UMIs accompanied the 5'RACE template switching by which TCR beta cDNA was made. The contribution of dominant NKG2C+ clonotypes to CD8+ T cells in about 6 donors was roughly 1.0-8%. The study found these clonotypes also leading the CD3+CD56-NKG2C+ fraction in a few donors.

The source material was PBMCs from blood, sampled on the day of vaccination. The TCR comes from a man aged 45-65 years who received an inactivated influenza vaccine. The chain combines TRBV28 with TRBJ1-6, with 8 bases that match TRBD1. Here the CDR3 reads CASSSDRVYSPLHF. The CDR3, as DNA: TGTGCCAGCAGTTCGGACAGGGTATATTCACCCCTCCACTTT.